The 2 T cell receptor beta chains below were found in one sample sequenced in a study of cytomegalovirus exposure and HLA in healthy donors. In the PCR, 60 Vbeta and 13 Jbeta primers were used. Repertoires were generated with immunoSEQ multiplex PCR, while TCRdb's copy carries only in-frame clones and drops some. The sample has some 130,000 clones, 75% to 90% seen once. The sequenced material came from PBMCs. Source of these receptors: a male donor in good health and CMV-seronegative.

The V gene is TRBV7-8, the J gene TRBJ1-5; D is possibly TRBD1 (6 bases). Between the trimmed V and J ends, which lost 2 bases and 3 bases, there was a span of 11 bases. This CDR3 spans 15 amino acids. Germline CDR1 and CDR2: SGHVS and FQNEAQ. The CDR3 sequence is CASSLRAGANQPQHF. The CDR3 DNA follows: TGTGCCAGCAGCTTAAGGGCAGGGGCCAATCAGCCCCAGCATTTT.

The V gene is TRBV6-5, the J gene TRBJ1-5, with 9 positions matching TRBD1. Germline loops: CDR1 MNHEY, CDR2 SVGAGI. The CDR3 consists of 15 residues. With 5 bases clipped from V and 7 bases from J, the junction kept 9 bases outside the gene matches. This chain's CDR3 is CASSKGQGGMQPQHF. CDR3 sequence (DNA): TGTGCCAGCAGTAAGGGACAGGGAGGAATGCAGCCCCAGCATTTT.